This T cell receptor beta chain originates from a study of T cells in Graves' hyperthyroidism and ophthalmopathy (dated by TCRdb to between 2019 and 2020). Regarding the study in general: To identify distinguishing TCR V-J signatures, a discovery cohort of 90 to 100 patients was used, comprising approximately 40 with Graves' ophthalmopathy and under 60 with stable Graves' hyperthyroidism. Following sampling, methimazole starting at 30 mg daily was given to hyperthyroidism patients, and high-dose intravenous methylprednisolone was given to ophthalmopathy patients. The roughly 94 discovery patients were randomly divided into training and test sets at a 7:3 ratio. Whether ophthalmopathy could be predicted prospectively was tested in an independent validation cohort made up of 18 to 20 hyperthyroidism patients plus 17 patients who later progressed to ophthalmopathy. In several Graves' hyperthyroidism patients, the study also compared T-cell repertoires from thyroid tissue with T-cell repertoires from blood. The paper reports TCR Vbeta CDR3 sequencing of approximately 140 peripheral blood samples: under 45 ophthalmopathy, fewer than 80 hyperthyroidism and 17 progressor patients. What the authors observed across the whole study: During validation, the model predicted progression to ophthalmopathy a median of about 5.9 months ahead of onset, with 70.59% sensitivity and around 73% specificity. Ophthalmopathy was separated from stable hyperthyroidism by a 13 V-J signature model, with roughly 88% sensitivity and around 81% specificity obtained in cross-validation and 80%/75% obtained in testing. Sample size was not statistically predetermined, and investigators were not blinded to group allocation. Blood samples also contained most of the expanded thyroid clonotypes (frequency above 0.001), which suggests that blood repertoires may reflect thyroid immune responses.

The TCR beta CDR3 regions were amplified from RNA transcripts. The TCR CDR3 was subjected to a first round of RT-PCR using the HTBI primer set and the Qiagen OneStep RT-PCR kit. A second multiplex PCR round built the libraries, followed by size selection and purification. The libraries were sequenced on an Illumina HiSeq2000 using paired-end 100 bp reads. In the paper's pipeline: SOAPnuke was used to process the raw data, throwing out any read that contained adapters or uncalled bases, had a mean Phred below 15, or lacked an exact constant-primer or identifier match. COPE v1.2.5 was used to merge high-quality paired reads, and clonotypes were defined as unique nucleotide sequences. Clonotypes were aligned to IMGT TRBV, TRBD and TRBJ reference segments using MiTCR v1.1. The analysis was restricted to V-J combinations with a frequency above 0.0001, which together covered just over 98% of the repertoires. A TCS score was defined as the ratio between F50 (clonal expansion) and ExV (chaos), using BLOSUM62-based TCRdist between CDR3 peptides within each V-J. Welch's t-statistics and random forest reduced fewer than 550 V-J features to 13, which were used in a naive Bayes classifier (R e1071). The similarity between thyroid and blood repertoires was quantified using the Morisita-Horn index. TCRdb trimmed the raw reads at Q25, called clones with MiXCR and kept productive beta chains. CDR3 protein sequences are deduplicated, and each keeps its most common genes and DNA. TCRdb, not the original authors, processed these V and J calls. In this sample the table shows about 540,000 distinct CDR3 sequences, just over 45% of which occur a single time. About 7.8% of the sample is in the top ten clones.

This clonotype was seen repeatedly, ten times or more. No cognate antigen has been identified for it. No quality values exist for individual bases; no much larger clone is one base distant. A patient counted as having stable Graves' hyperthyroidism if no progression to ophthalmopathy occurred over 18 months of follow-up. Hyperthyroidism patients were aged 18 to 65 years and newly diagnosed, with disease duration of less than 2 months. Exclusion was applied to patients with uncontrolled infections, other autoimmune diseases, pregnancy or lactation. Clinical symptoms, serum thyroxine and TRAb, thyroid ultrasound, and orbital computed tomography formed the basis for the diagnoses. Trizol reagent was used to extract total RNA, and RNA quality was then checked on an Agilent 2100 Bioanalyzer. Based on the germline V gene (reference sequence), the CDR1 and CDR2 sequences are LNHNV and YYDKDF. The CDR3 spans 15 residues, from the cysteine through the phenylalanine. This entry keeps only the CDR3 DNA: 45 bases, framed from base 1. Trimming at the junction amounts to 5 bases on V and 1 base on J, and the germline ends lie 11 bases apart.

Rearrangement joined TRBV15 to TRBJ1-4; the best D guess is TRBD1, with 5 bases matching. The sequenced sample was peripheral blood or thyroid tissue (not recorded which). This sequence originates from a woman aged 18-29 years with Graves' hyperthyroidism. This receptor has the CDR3 CATSRKTGTNEKLFF. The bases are TGTGCCACCAGCCGCAAAACAGGAACTAATGAAAAACTGTTTTTT.